What follows describes a single TCR beta chain. This clone's antigen is unknown. Base quality data are lacking; no much larger clone is found one base away. The data were taken from a study of blood T cell repertoires in COVID-19 (dated by TCRdb to 2020 to 2021). In terms of the full investigation: ImmuneRACE Cohort 3 recovered participants were defined by two consecutive negative NP/OP PCR tests, healthcare professional clearance, or symptom resolution. The collaborator samples originated in the United States, Italy and Spain and spanned the acute and convalescent phases of COVID-19. The material from the prospective study consisted of cDNA or gDNA derived from T cells, B-cell-depleted T cells, or PBMCs. Subjects who had been exposed to COVID-19, were actively infected with it, or had recovered from it provided the deeply sampled blood TCRbeta repertoires that made up the dataset. The repertoires were released in a freely available public database intended as a resource for research on the immune response to SARS-CoV-2. Samples came from the ongoing ImmuneRACE study (first 160 participants) plus 1,254 subjects from 6 global collaborators. A de-identified subject ID, COVID-19 status, age in years and sex were almost always included in the sample metadata. Where available, HLA class I and class II types were obtained from metadata supplied by the sample provider rather than from assay-based typing. The paper as a whole reports these results and caveats: How much clinical and demographic metadata was included differed by source and by participant, and the metadata was provided uncurated.

Participants in the prospective study were enrolled through a virtual design, were aged about 18 to 89 years, and lived in 20 to 30 United States geographic areas. In the prospective study, participants were assigned to cohorts based on the clinical history participants reported in a screening survey and a study questionnaire. In the prospective study, mobile phlebotomists collected whole blood, serum and a nasopharyngeal or oropharyngeal swab from each participant. Prospective study participants could optionally give additional blood draws and questionnaires over an approximately 2-month period. Before DNA extraction, prospective study blood samples were shipped either frozen or at room temperature. V is trimmed back by 0 bases and J by 7 bases, and the junction contains 12 bases that no gene match accounts for. The CDR3 spans 16 residues, from the cysteine through the phenylalanine. Here the CDR3 DNA is all that survives: 48 bases in frame from base 1. Based on the germline V gene (reference sequence), the CDR1 and CDR2 sequences are LNHNV and YYDKDF.

TCRbeta CDR3 regions were amplified from genomic DNA by means of the immunoSEQ Assay, a bias-controlled multiplex PCR. The study's own analysis went as follows. Nucleated cell counts per sample were estimated from amplification of reference gene primers within the assay. To quantify the absolute abundance of each unique TCRbeta CDR3 rearrangement, sequence reads were collapsed and filtered. Productive Simpson clonality was computed per sample as the square root of Simpson's diversity index over productive rearrangements. This is the immuneACCESS table as TCRdb keeps it, with only in-frame sequences that have V and J called. A part of the clones is gone; compared with another copy, unresolved V genes explain less than half, and the rest is unexplained. V and J calls and clone size follow that table, whereas D and trimming were derived from the DNA. The sample has about 360,000 clones on record, about 89% of them singletons. About 1.9% of the sample is in the top ten clones.

The origin of this receptor is a man aged 40-49 years in a cohort exposed to, infected with or recovered from COVID-19 (not recorded which). Recombination connected TRBV15 to TRBJ2-7; 7 bases in the middle match TRBD2. Input material: PBMCs or T cells enriched from blood (not recorded which). This receptor has the CDR3 CATSRDPGATGGEQYF. The nucleotide sequence reads as follows: TGTGCCACCAGCAGAGACCCCGGGGCTACCGGGGGGGAGCAGTACTTC.